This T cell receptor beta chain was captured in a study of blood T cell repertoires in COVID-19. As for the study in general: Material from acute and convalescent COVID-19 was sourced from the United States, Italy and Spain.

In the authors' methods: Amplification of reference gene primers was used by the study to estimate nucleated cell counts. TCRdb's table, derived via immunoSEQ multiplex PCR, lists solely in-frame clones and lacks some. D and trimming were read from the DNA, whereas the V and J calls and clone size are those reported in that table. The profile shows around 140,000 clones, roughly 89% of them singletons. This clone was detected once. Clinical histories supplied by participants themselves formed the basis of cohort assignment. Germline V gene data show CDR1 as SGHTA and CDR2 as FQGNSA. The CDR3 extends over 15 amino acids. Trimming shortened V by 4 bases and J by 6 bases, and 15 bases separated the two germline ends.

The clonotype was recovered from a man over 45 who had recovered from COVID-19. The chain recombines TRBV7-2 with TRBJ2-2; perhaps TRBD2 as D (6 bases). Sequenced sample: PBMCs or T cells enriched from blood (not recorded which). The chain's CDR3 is CASSSLGGSPGELFF. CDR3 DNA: TGTGCCAGCAGCTCCCTCGGGGGATCGCCCGGGGAGCTGTTTTTT. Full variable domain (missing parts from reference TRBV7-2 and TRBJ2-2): GAGVSQSPSNKVTEKGKDVELRCDPISGHTALYWYRQSLGQGLEFLIYFQGNSAPDKSGLPSDRFSAERTGGSVSTLTIQRTQQEDSAVYLCASSSLGGSPGELFFGEGSRLTVL.